The clone carrying this T cell receptor beta chain appeared a few times. The sample comes from a study of immune heterogeneity within non-small cell lung tumors. Bulk tumor gDNA, around 630 ng per sample, served as the TCR template. Several widely spaced biopsies per primary tumor were taken during surgery. Each patient presented with untreated, newly diagnosed non-small cell lung cancer and received curative surgery. Having surgery with curative intent, the donors were patients newly diagnosed with non-small cell lung cancer. Germline V CDR1 and CDR2: SEHNR, FQNEAQ (reference sequence). Trimming took 7 bases from V and 3 from J; bases not matched to a gene: 8. The CDR3 is 16 amino acids. A first 10-cycle multiplex round used 32 V-gene and 13 J-gene primers on TCR beta CDR3. TCRdb re-called the multiplex PCR reads through MiXCR, storing one row per CDR3 protein. Here the sample spans approximately 12,000 distinct CDR3 sequences, roughly a fifth being singletons.

The clonotype originates from a man between 60 and 75 years old with non-small cell lung cancer. The V call is TRBV7-9, the J call TRBJ2-7, with TRBD2 matching over 14 bases. The material sequenced was lung tumor tissue. This CDR3 reads CASTLPGLAGGYEQYF. The CDR3 DNA is TGTGCCAGCACCCTTCCCGGACTAGCGGGAGGCTACGAGCAGTACTTC. The variable domain in full, with the rest retrieved from reference TRBV7-9 and TRBJ2-7, is DTGVSQNPRHKITKRGQNVTFRCDPISEHNRLYWYRQTLGQGPEFLTYFQNEAQLEKSRLLSDRFSAERPKGSFSTLEIQRTEQGDSAMYLCASTLPGLAGGYEQYFGPGTRLTVT.